The sequence of this T cell receptor (beta chain) was determined in a study of T-cell reconstitution after alpha-beta-depleted transplantation in children. Germline V gene data show CDR1 as SGHRS and CDR2 as YFSETQ. With 1 base removed from V and 3 bases from J, the gap between germline ends came to 9 bases. The CDR3 sequence is 14 residues long. Only a few counts were recorded for this clonotype. Preparation of the TCRbeta library involved a method that used unique molecular identifiers. In TCRdb, the PCR reads were re-called with MiXCR into one record per CDR3 protein. In the table there are a few hundred thousand distinct CDR3 sequences, 27% of which are singletons.

The receptor comes from a boy under two years old with Wiskott-Aldrich syndrome, due to receive a stem cell transplant. The material sequenced was PBMCs, taken before TCRalphabeta/CD19-depleted stem cell transplant. This chain joins TRBV5-1 and TRBJ2-3, with D unresolved. CDR3 coding DNA: TGCGCCAGCAGCTTGATCTGGGGAACAGATACGCAGTATTTT. Protein: CASSLIWGTDTQYF.